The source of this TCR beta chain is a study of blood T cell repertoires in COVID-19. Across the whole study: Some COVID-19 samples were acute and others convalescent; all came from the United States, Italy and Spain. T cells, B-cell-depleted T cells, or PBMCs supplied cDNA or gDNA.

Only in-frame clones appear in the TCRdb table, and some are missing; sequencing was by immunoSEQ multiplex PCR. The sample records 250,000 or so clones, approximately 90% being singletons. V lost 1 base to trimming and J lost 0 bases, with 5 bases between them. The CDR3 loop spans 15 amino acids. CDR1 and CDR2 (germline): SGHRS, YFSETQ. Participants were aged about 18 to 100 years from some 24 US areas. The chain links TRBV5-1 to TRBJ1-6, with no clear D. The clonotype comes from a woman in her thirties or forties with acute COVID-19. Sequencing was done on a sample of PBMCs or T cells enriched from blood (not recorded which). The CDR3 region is CASSLLSSYNSPLHF. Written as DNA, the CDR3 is TGCGCCAGCAGCTTGCTAAGCTCCTATAATTCACCCCTCCACTTT.